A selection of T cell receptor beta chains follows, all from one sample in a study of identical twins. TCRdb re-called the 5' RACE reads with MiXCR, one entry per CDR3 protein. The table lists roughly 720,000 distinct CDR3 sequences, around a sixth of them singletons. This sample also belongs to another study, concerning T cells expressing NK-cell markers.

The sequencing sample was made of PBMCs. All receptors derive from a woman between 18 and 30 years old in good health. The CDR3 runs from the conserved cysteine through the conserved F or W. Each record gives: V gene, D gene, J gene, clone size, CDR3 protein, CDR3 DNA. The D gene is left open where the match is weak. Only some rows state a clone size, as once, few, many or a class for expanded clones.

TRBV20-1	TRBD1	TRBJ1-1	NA	CSADKTGLRSF	TGCAGTGCTGATAAGACAGGGCTAAGGTCGTTT
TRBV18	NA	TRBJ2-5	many	CASSPPRGETQYF	TGTGCCAGCTCACCCCCCAGGGGAGAGACCCAGTACTTC
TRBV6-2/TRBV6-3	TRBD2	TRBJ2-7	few	CASSYGTSGNLWEQYF	TGTGCCAGCAGTTACGGGACTAGCGGAAACCTTTGGGAGCAGTACTTC
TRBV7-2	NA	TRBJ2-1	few	CASSLGAINEQFF	TGTGCCAGCAGCTTAGGAGCTATCAATGAGCAGTTCTTC
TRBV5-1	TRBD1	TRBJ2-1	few	CASSLAQRGQGINEQFF	TGCGCCAGCAGCTTGGCACAGAGGGGACAGGGAATCAATGAGCAGTTCTTC
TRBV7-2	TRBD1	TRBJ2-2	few	CASSVGQGMTGELFF	TGTGCCAGCAGCGTAGGACAGGGTATGACCGGGGAGCTGTTTTTT
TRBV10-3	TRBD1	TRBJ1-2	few	CAITLDRAAGYTF	TGTGCCATCACTTTAGACAGGGCGGCTGGCTACACCTTC
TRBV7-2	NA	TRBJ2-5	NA	CASSLELQSGETQYF	TGTGCCAGCAGCTTAGAGCTCCAGTCGGGGGAGACCCAGTACTTC
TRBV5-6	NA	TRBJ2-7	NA	CASSLVSGVKQYF	TGTGCCAGCAGCTTGGTCTCGGGGGTAAAGCAGTACTTC
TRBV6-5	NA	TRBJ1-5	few	CASSYLLDQPQHF	TGTGCCAGCAGTTACCTCCTCGATCAGCCCCAGCATTTT
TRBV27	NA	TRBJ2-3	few	CASSLGLASTQYF	TGTGCCAGCAGTTTAGGGTTAGCAAGCACGCAGTATTTT
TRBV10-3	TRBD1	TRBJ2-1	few	CAITAGTGTLNEQFF	TGTGCCATCACCGCCGGGACAGGGACTCTCAATGAGCAGTTCTTC
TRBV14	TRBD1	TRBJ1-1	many	CASSQDSGTGWVNTEAFF	TGTGCCAGCAGCCAAGACTCCGGGACAGGGTGGGTGAACACTGAAGCTTTCTTT